This T cell receptor beta chain was profiled in a study of cytomegalovirus exposure and HLA in healthy donors. Overall study results and limits: Most CMV-associated TCR beta chains were later found to appear HLA-restricted. A later analysis by the authors found several of the most significant clusters apparently linked to common viral pathogens.

The CDR3 contains 15 residues. The V gene's germline CDR1 is MGHRA and CDR2 YSYEKL. The PCR employed 60 Vbeta primers together with 13 Jbeta primers. The data were produced by immunoSEQ multiplex PCR, yet TCRdb's version contains in-frame clones alone and is incomplete. The sample contains fewer than 250,000 clones, almost 80% of which appear only once. Concerning this clone: Its antigen is unknown. One end of the junction varies from germline; a read error may be responsible. The sample holds other DNA sequences that translate to the same CDR3.

The material sequenced was PBMCs. The gene calls are TRBV4-1 and TRBJ1-6; D remains unclear. This sequence originates from a woman in her late teens or twenties in good health and CMV-seronegative. CDR3 sequence reads: CASSQVSLYNSPLHF. CDR3 DNA sequence: TGCGCCAGCAGCCAAGTCTCCCTTTATAATTCCCCCCTCCACTTT.